This T cell receptor (beta chain) was identified in a study of blood T cell repertoires in COVID-19. Study background: Acute and convalescent COVID-19 samples came from the United States, Italy and Spain.

Germline V gene data show CDR1 as GTSNPN and CDR2 as SVGIG (reference sequence). This CDR3 comprises 13 residues. V shed 7 bases, J shed 2 bases, and the junction held 6 bases outside the gene matches. Original processing notes: Estimated nucleated cell counts came from reference gene primer amplification. Generated by immunoSEQ multiplex PCR, the TCRdb table keeps only in-frame clones and is missing some. V and J calls and clone size are those listed in that table; D and trimming were worked out from the DNA. Of about 100,000 clones listed, about 86% were seen once; the top ten hold approximately 12%.

The sample consisted of peripheral blood. The TCR originated in a woman in her sixties in a cohort sampled during active or convalescent COVID-19. The J gene is TRBJ2-7, the V gene TRBV30; 9 bases line up with TRBD2. In DNA form, the CDR3 reads TGTGCCTTTTTAGCGGGGGCCCCCTACGAGCAGTACTTC. Amino acids: CAFLAGAPYEQYF. The complete variable domain, with remaining parts taken from reference TRBV30 and TRBJ2-7, reads SQTIHQWPATLVQPVGSPLSLECTVEGTSNPNLYWYRQAAGRGLQLLFYSVGIGQISSEVPQNLSASRPQDRQFILSSKKLLLSDSGFYLCAFLAGAPYEQYFGPGTRLTVT.